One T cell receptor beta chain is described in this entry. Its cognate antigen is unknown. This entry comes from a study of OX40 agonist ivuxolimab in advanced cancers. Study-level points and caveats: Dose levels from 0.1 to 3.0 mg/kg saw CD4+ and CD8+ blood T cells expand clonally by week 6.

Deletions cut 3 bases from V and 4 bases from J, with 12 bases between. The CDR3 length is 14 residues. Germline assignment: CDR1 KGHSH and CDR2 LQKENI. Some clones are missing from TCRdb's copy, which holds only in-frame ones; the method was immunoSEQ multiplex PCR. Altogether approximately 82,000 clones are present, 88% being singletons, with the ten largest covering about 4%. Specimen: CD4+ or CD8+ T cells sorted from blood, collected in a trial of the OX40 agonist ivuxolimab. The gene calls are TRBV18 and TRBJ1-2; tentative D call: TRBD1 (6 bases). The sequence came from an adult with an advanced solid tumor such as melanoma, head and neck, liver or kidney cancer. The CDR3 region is CASSPAGEAYGYTF. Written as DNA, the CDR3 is TGTGCCAGCTCACCGGCAGGGGAGGCCTATGGCTACACCTTC.